Listed here are 20 T cell receptor beta chains from one sample, sequenced in a study of identical twins. TCRdb itself ran the 5' RACE reads through MiXCR, one entry per CDR3 protein. The sample comprises 700,000 or so distinct CDR3 sequences, 21% of which are singletons, and 4% to 4.5% rests with the top ten. This same sample was also part of a study on T cells expressing NK-cell markers.

What was sequenced was PBMCs. The receptors derive from a woman between 18 and 29 years old in good health.

J is TRBJ2-1 and V is TRBV11-3, with TRBD2 identical over 8 bases. The CDR3 is made up of 15 amino acids. Germline V lookup: CDR1 SGHNT, CDR2 YENEEA. The J segment lost 10 bases and the V segment lost 0 bases, leaving 8 bases of the junction unmatched. The CDR3 is CASSLDPGGLREQFF. The CDR3 DNA reads TGTGCCAGCAGCTTAGATCCGGGGGGGCTGAGGGAGCAGTTCTTC.

The chain couples TRBV5-1 to TRBJ1-1; D remains ambiguous. The germline V gene encodes CDR1 SGHRS and CDR2 YFSETQ. V shed 3 bases and J shed 2 bases, with 8 bases lying between them. The length of the CDR3 is 13 residues. Here the CDR3 DNA reads TGCGCCAGCAGCTCGGTCGGCAACACTGAAGCTTTCTTT. It codes for CASSSVGNTEAFF.

The V and J genes are TRBV5-1 and TRBJ2-7; TRBD1 aligns across 7 bases. Germline assignment: CDR1 SGHRS and CDR2 YFSETQ. V dropped 3 bases and J dropped 6; count of bases not matched to a gene: 6. CDR3 length equals 13 residues. The CDR3 protein is CASSSQGMAEQYF. CDR3 sequence (DNA): TGCGCCAGCAGCTCACAGGGGATGGCCGAGCAGTACTTC.

This clonotype came up many times. This chain uses TRBV7-2 with TRBJ2-7; 7 nucleotides line up with TRBD2. Germline values: CDR1 SGHTA, CDR2 FQGNSA. The J segment lost 0 bases and the V segment lost 0 bases, leaving 5 bases of the junction unmatched. The CDR3 is made up of 16 amino acids. The DNA for the CDR3 is TGTGCCAGCAGCTTAGCGTCTGGCGGGAGCTCCTACGAGCAGTACTTC. Translation gives CASSLASGGSSYEQYF.

V is TRBV15 and J is TRBJ1-2; D remains unclear. Trimming removed 3 bases from V and 4 bases from J, with 6 bases in between. The CDR3 runs to 12 residues. CDR1 and CDR2 (germline): LNHNV, YYDKDF (reference sequence). The CDR3 protein is CATSRGGYGYTF. CDR3 coding DNA: TGTGCCACCAGCAGGGGTGGCTATGGCTACACCTTC.

The chain employs TRBV12-3 or TRBV12-4 and TRBJ2-7, with 9 bases aligning to TRBD2. CDR3 length: 16 residues. J gave up 4 bases and V 6 bases, and 13 bases lay outside the gene matches. The CDR3 spells CASSSLFGGRAYEQYF. CDR3 sequence (DNA): TGTGCCAGCAGCTCCTTATTCGGCGGGAGGGCATACGAGCAGTACTTC.

This clonotype appeared a few times. The chain carries TRBV20-1 and TRBJ2-1, with D perhaps matching TRBD2 (6 bases). Between the trimmed V and J ends, which lost 3 bases and 9 bases, there was a span of 15 bases. Germline V CDR1 and CDR2: DFQATT, SNEGSKA (reference sequence). CDR3 size: 13 residues. CDR3 residues: CSARDSIGGEQFF. The CDR3 DNA is TGCAGTGCTAGGGACTCGATCGGGGGTGAGCAGTTCTTC.

In its sample, this clonotype was seen a few times. This chain joins TRBV9 and TRBJ1-2; D unclear. Germline assignment: CDR1 SGDLS and CDR2 YYNGEE. The CDR3 has 14 amino acids. V was clipped by 3 bases and J by 4 bases, with 13 bases between them. The CDR3 reads CASSGRTTVYGYTF. The CDR3, as DNA: TGTGCCAGCAGCGGTCGAACCACAGTCTATGGCTACACCTTC.

The J gene is TRBJ2-7, the V gene TRBV5-5, with D possibly TRBD1 on 5 matching bases. CDR1 SGHKS and CDR2 YYEKEE come from the germline V gene (reference sequence). This CDR3 region has 14 residues. V shed 4 bases and J shed 0 bases, with 11 bases lying between them. In nucleotides, the CDR3 is TGTGCCAGCAGCGATCACAGGAGCTCCTACGAGCAGTACTTC. It specifies CASSDHRSSYEQYF.

This clonotype has just a few counts. This sequence joins TRBV20-1 and TRBJ2-3, with 7 bases aligning to TRBD1. This CDR3 spans 14 amino acids. With V trimmed by 1 base and J by 4 bases, 5 bases remained unmatched. Germline assignment: CDR1 DFQATT and CDR2 SNEGSKA (reference sequence). The CDR3 DNA sequence: TGCAGTGCTAGAGGAGGGGGCACGGCAGATACGCAGTATTTT. Translating gives CSARGGGTADTQYF.

The chain joins TRBV12-3 or TRBV12-4 to TRBJ2-4; no clear D. Trimming removed 4 bases from V and 9 bases from J, with 10 bases in between. The CDR3 sequence is 12 residues long. CDR3 sequence reads: CASSYAQGIQYF. CDR3 sequence (DNA): TGTGCCAGCAGTTACGCCCAAGGCATTCAGTACTTC.

This clonotype was seen only a few times. The chain is built from TRBV5-1 and TRBJ2-1; 11 bases match TRBD2. The CDR3 is made up of 16 amino acids. The germline V gene has CDR1 SGHRS and CDR2 YFSETQ. The trim removed 5 bases at V and 9 bases at J, leaving 13 bases unmatched. The CDR3: CASRGASGRRLSEQFF. In DNA form, the CDR3 reads TGCGCCAGCAGGGGGGCTAGCGGGAGGAGGTTAAGTGAGCAGTTCTTC.

The chain recombines TRBV29-1 with TRBJ1-1; D unresolved. The CDR3 has 13 residues. CDR1 SQVTM and CDR2 ANQGSEA come from the germline V gene. Trimming removed 7 bases at V and 0 bases at J, with 12 bases between. CDR3 in amino acids: CSAWEQMNTEAFF. In DNA form, the CDR3 reads TGCAGCGCCTGGGAACAGATGAACACTGAAGCTTTCTTT.

The chain employs TRBV12-3 or TRBV12-4 and TRBJ1-5, with D unclear. CDR3 size: 12 residues. Trimming stripped 8 bases from V and 6 bases from J, with 11 bases between. The chain's CDR3 is CASSSSGQPQHF. In nucleotides, the CDR3 is TGTGCCAGCTCGAGTTCGGGTCAGCCCCAGCATTTT.

This clonotype was found a few times. DNA of the CDR3: TGTGCCAGCAGCCCGACGGATACCTCTGGAAACACCATATATTTT. Translating gives CASSPTDTSGNTIYF. The chain combines TRBV12-3 or TRBV12-4 with TRBJ1-3; D gene ambiguous. V was clipped by 6 bases and J by 0 bases, with 12 bases between them. The CDR3 loop spans 15 amino acids.

The J gene is TRBJ2-1, the V gene TRBV5-8, with 7 bases aligning to TRBD1. The V gene end was trimmed by 4 bases and the J gene end by 3 bases; junction bases not matched to a gene: 4. From germline, CDR1 is SGHTS and CDR2 YDEGEE. The CDR3 is 14 amino acids. DNA for the CDR3: TGTGCCAGCAGCACCTGGGACAGCTACAATGAGCAGTTCTTC. As protein: CASSTWDSYNEQFF.

Comments on this clonotype: At one of its ends the junction is not consistent with the germline gene, which may arise from a read error. V and J are TRBV12-3 or TRBV12-4 and TRBJ2-7; D not resolved. The CDR3 loop spans 11 amino acids. In DNA form, the CDR3 reads TGTGCCAGCAGTTCTGCCTACGGGCAGTACTTC. This sequence encodes CASSSAYGQYF.

The chain combines TRBV7-3 with TRBJ2-5, with D perhaps being TRBD1 or TRBD2 (5 bases each). CDR1 is SGHTA, CDR2 FQGTGA, per germline. Trimming stripped 1 base from V and 5 bases from J, with 11 bases between. This CDR3 contains 14 residues. In DNA form, the CDR3 reads TGTGCCAGCAGCTTAAGGGGGACGGACGAGACCCAGTACTTC. This translates into CASSLRGTDETQYF.

The rearrangement links TRBV13 to TRBJ1-6; D remains unclear. The CDR3 length is 12 residues. The ends were cut back, 5 bases at V and 9 bases at J, with 8 bases in the middle. Germline lookup yields CDR1 PRHDT and CDR2 FYEKMQ (reference sequence). The CDR3 spells CASSVPFSPLHF. CDR3 sequence (DNA): TGTGCCAGCAGCGTCCCCTTTTCACCCCTCCACTTT.

This clonotype came up many times. This chain uses TRBV12-3 or TRBV12-4 with TRBJ2-2; 10 bases are shared with TRBD2. The length of the CDR3 is 16 residues. Unmatched junction bases numbered 6, after V lost 2 bases and J lost 6 bases. The CDR3: CASSLWVAGGSGELFF. The CDR3 bases are TGTGCCAGCAGTTTATGGGTAGCGGGAGGATCCGGGGAGCTGTTTTTT.